This T cell receptor beta chain was found in a study of beta chain features in type 1 diabetes. Study conclusions and caveats: cDNA-based sequencing might over-represent cells highly expressing TCR. In all four CD4+ subsets, TCRB CDR3 length was significantly, moderately reduced in type 1 diabetes. Researchers reported that naive, central memory and Treg TCRB repertoires appeared more similar in patients than in healthy donors.

Every donor had blood drawn once into heparin, approximately 0.11 L on average. A CD45RO/CCR7/CD25/CD127/CD95/CD27 panel sorted naive, central memory, regulatory and stem cell-like memory CD4+ cells. TCRB transcripts that were expressed got sequenced, as all of the isolated RNA had been reverse transcribed. The protocol was immunoSEQ multiplex PCR, while the TCRdb copy is restricted to in-frame clones and leaves out a portion. The sample has 200,000 to 300,000 clones, roughly 21% seen once. The CDR3 has 14 amino acids. Per germline, CDR1 LGHNA and CDR2 YSLEER. V was cut by 5 bases and J by 2 bases, with 11 bases left in between. As concerns this clone: Its antigen is as yet unknown.

This clonotype was sampled from a woman aged 40 to 50 with type 1 diabetes. Sequenced sample: naive CD4+ T cells from blood. The chain carries TRBV4-3 and TRBJ2-3; no clear D. In DNA form, the CDR3 reads TGCGCCAGCAGCGACGCGAGGTTCACAGATACGCAGTATTTT. Its protein is CASSDARFTDTQYF.